What follows describes a single TCR beta chain. Antigen unknown. The CDR3 is 15 residues long. The germline gives CDR1 LNHDA, CDR2 SQIVND (reference sequence). The V gene end was trimmed by 3 bases and the J gene end by 3 bases; junction bases not matched to a gene: 6. Prepared TCR beta cDNA libraries contained unique molecular identifiers. A population of about 0.95 to 11 million T cells gave rise to about half a million cDNA molecules. TCRdb recomputed calls from the PCR reads with MiXCR, one row per CDR3 protein. This sample has about 430,000 distinct CDR3 sequences, with 35% to 45% found just once. This sample is drawn from a study of post-analysis software for immune sequencing data. In the study overall: In terms of disease course, relapsing-remitting, secondary progressive and progressive-relapsing multiple sclerosis were included.

Study findings and constraints: TRBV5-6, TRBV5-1 and TRBV20-1 were among roughly five TRBV segments more frequent in patients than controls.

Sequencing was carried out using blood. The chain employs TRBV19 and TRBJ2-7; 9 nucleotides align to TRBD1. This sequence was found in a girl aged 2-9 years with multiple sclerosis. CDR3: CASSISPGQGYEQYF. The CDR3 DNA follows: TGTGCCAGTAGTATCTCTCCGGGACAGGGCTACGAGCAGTACTTC.